The 32 T cell receptor beta chains presented below share a single source sample, sequenced in a study of shared clonotypes between healthy human individuals. Method: immunoSEQ multiplex PCR; TCRdb's copy keeps in-frame clones and lacks some. The repertoire holds about 360,000 clones, with around 67% as singletons. The sequencing input was memory CD4+ T cells sorted from blood. The subset is: CD45RA-negative fraction. The receptor source for this set is a man aged 25-45 years in good health.

V is TRBV7-3 and J is TRBJ2-1; D may match TRBD1 or TRBD2 (6 bases each). V was cut by 4 bases and J by 3 bases, with 22 bases left in between. The CDR3 has 18 residues. The germline gives CDR1 SGHTA, CDR2 FQGTGA. CDR3 residues: CASSSTEDGGAYYNEQFF. CDR3 nucleotide sequence: TGTGCCAGCAGCTCGACTGAGGACGGGGGCGCGTACTACAATGAGCAGTTCTTC. The full variable domain, in which reference TRBV7-3 and TRBJ2-1 provide the parts outside the CDR3, is GAGVSQTPSNKVTEKGKYVELRCDPISGHTALYWYRQSLGQGPEFLIYFQGTGAADDSGLPNDRFFAVRPEGSVSTLKIQRTERGDSAVYLCASSSTEDGGAYYNEQFFGPGTRLTVL.

About this clone: The germline gene is not matched at one end of the junction; a read error may be the cause. This chain's CDR3 is CASSDKGSSALF. Here the CDR3 DNA reads TGTGCCAGCAGCGACAAGGGGTCTAGCGCTCTCTTC. The rearrangement joins TRBV6-5 to TRBJ2-7; D possibly corresponds to TRBD2 (6 bases). The CDR3 loop spans 12 amino acids. Germline V CDR1 and CDR2: MNHEY, SVGAGI.

This clone was picked up a small number of times. Here the CDR3 DNA reads TGTGCCAGCAGCGCAGATCAATATAGCAATCAGCCCCAGCATTTT. It yields the protein CASSADQYSNQPQHF. This chain connects TRBV11-2 to TRBJ1-5; D gene uncertain. The CDR3 covers 15 residues. With 5 bases removed from V and 0 bases from J, the gap between germline ends came to 11 bases. Germline-derived CDR1 and CDR2 are SGHAT and FQNNGV.

CDR3 amino acids: CAISDWDREETQYF. CDR3 sequence (DNA): TGTGCCATCAGTGATTGGGACAGGGAAGAGACCCAGTACTTC. The V and J genes are TRBV10-3 and TRBJ2-5, with 9 bases lining up with TRBD1. The V gene's germline CDR1 is ENHRY and CDR2 SYGVKD. The CDR3 covers 14 residues. After removal of 3 bases from V and 3 bases from J, the junction contained 2 bases not matched to a gene.

This clone was seen once. This sequence joins TRBV2 and TRBJ2-5; the D is unclear. This CDR3 spans 10 amino acids. V lost 8 bases to trimming and J lost 5 bases, with 6 bases between them. Germline V gene lookup returns CDR1 SNHLY and CDR2 FYNNEI. The CDR3 sequence: CASSRETQYF. In DNA, the CDR3 is TGTGCCAGCTCAAGGGAGACCCAGTACTTC.

The V and J genes are TRBV2 and TRBJ2-7; D possibly matches TRBD1 or TRBD2 (5 bases each). V was trimmed by 7 bases and J by 3 bases, leaving 10 bases between them. The germline gives CDR1 SNHLY, CDR2 FYNNEI. The CDR3 spans 12 residues. Here the CDR3 DNA reads TGTGCCAGCAACCGGGGCAACTACGAGCAGTACTTC. It is translated as CASNRGNYEQYF.

The rearrangement joins TRBV27 to TRBJ2-5, with D tentatively TRBD1 (6 bases). The CDR3 has 14 amino acids. With 5 bases removed from V and 5 bases from J, the gap between germline ends came to 15 bases. The V gene's germline CDR1 is MNHEY and CDR2 SMNVEV (reference sequence). CDR3 coding DNA: TGTGCCAGCAGTCAGTCGGTGAGGGGGGAGACCCAGTACTTC. It specifies CASSQSVRGETQYF.

The chain recombines TRBV7-8 with TRBJ2-7; a weak D match, TRBD2 (6 bases). The CDR3 loop spans 15 amino acids. V lost 1 base to trimming and J lost 4 bases, with 14 bases between them. Germline lookup yields CDR1 SGHVS and CDR2 FQNEAQ. The chain's CDR3 is CASSLGRTGTYEQYF. In DNA form, the CDR3 reads TGTGCCAGCAGCTTAGGCAGGACCGGGACTTACGAGCAGTACTTC.

This clone has a count of ten or more. This chain uses TRBV5-1 with TRBJ2-7; D is uncertain. V was trimmed by 4 bases and J by 0 bases, leaving 5 bases between them. Germline V CDR1 and CDR2: SGHRS, YFSETQ. CDR3 length equals 12 residues. In DNA form, the CDR3 reads TGCGCCAGCAGCCAATACTCCTACGAGCAGTACTTC. Translating gives CASSQYSYEQYF.

This clone was counted between two and nine times. This chain joins TRBV30 and TRBJ1-1, with 8 bases fitting TRBD1. V shed 6 bases, J shed 10 bases, and the junction held 19 bases outside the gene matches. Germline V CDR1 and CDR2: GTSNPN, SVGIG (reference sequence). The CDR3 is made up of 15 amino acids. CDR3 amino acids: CACTWDRSKPLGAFF. CDR3 in DNA: TGTGCCTGTACCTGGGACAGGTCGAAACCCCTCGGAGCTTTCTTT.

This clone was seen more than once but under ten times. The chain carries TRBV18 and TRBJ2-7; TRBD2 matches 9 bases. Trimming cost V 3 bases and J 2 bases; bases outside gene matches: 8. Per the germline V gene, CDR1 is KGHSH and CDR2 is LQKENI. The CDR3 sequence is 16 residues long. The CDR3 DNA follows: TGTGCCAGCTCACCGGGATCTAGCGGGATAACCTACGAGCAGTACTTC. Protein: CASSPGSSGITYEQYF.

Details on this clone: One end of the junction is discordant with germline, which a read error may explain. The chain uses TRBV10-3 and TRBJ2-7; 13 bases fit TRBD2. Germline CDR1 ENHRY, CDR2 SYGVKD. The CDR3 covers 14 residues. The CDR3 protein is CAIRGTSGDYGQYF. The CDR3 nucleotides are TGTGCCATCAGGGGGACTAGCGGGGACTACGGGCAGTACTTC.

This clone has just a few counts. The chain is built from TRBV4-3 and TRBJ1-2; D may be TRBD1 (6 bases). Trimming took off 3 bases at V and 2 bases at J, with 16 bases between the two ends. CDR3 length equals 16 residues. Germline V gives CDR1 LGHNA, CDR2 YSLEER. Here the CDR3 reads CASSQTLGQGNYGYTF. In nucleotides, the CDR3 is TGCGCCAGCAGCCAGACCCTGGGGCAGGGGAACTATGGCTACACCTTC.

This clone was detected only a few times. This chain links TRBV11-2 with TRBJ1-4; 8 nucleotides agree with TRBD1. CDR3 size: 14 residues. Per germline, CDR1 SGHAT and CDR2 FQNNGV. The V and J ends lost 7 bases and 8 bases, in that order; junction bases with no gene match: 9. The CDR3, as DNA: TGTGCCAGCAAACGGACAGGGCCATTAGAAAAACTGTTTTTT. This encodes CASKRTGPLEKLFF.

This rearrangement joins TRBV9 to TRBJ2-5, with TRBD2 matching over 10 bases. V shed 1 base, J shed 3 bases, and the junction held 3 bases outside the gene matches. This CDR3 comprises 15 residues. Germline CDR1 and CDR2: SGDLS and YYNGEE. CDR3 amino acids: CASSVLSGREETQYF. The CDR3 DNA reads TGTGCCAGCAGCGTATTAAGCGGGAGGGAAGAGACCCAGTACTTC.

This chain links TRBV6-5 with TRBJ2-7; 9 bases map to TRBD1. The junction had 3 bases not matched to a gene; V was cut back by 5 bases and J by 1 base. The germline CDR1 and CDR2 sequences are MNHEY and SVGAGI. The CDR3 has 14 residues. The CDR3 is CASSPGTGSYEQYF. The CDR3 DNA follows: TGTGCCAGCAGTCCCGGGACAGGGTCCTACGAGCAGTACTTC.

The chain links TRBV4-2 to TRBJ2-6, with D possibly called TRBD1 or TRBD2 (5 bases each). The CDR3 totals 23 residues. V was shortened by 2 bases and J by 1 base, with 30 bases between the two germline ends. Germline assignment: CDR1 LGHNA and CDR2 YNFKEQ. This chain's CDR3 is CASSQITSGFGAQLISGANVLTF. The CDR3 DNA follows: TGTGCCAGCAGCCAAATTACTTCAGGTTTCGGGGCCCAACTCATATCTGGGGCCAACGTCCTGACTTTC.

V and J are TRBV27 and TRBJ1-2; 8 bases align to TRBD1. V lost 6 bases, J lost 6 bases, and 6 bases stayed unmatched. Germline V lookup: CDR1 MNHEY, CDR2 SMNVEV (reference sequence). CDR3 length: 13 residues. CDR3 coding DNA: TGTGCCAGCAGGTTGCAGGGGGCTGATGGCTACACCTTC. It codes for CASRLQGADGYTF.

This clone was detected many times. The chain carries TRBV5-6 and TRBJ1-1; 8 nucleotides match TRBD1. Germline-derived CDR1 and CDR2 are SGHDT and YYEEEE. Trimming at V came to 4 bases and at J to 5 bases, leaving 4 bases not matched to a gene. The CDR3 spans 13 residues. The CDR3 here is CASSHRGWTEAFF. DNA for the CDR3: TGTGCCAGCAGCCACAGGGGGTGGACTGAAGCTTTCTTT.

The chain recombines TRBV7-6 with TRBJ2-1; 8 nucleotides agree with TRBD2. Per the germline V gene, CDR1 is SGHVS and CDR2 is FNYEAQ. CDR3 size: 14 residues. The V gene end was trimmed by 2 bases and the J gene end by 4 bases; junction bases not matched to a gene: 1. DNA of the CDR3: TGTGCCAGCAGCTTACCGGGAGGGTACAATGAGCAGTTCTTC. It specifies CASSLPGGYNEQFF.

CDR3 in amino acids: CASSLEGLEETQYF. CDR3 nucleotide sequence: TGTGCCAGCAGCTTGGAGGGTCTGGAAGAGACCCAGTACTTC. This chain joins TRBV5-4 and TRBJ2-5; no reliable D call. Germline V gene lookup returns CDR1 SGHNT and CDR2 YYREEE (reference sequence). The CDR3 has 14 residues. The V end was cut by 0 bases, the J end by 3 bases, with 9 bases between.

The V and J genes are TRBV7-2 and TRBJ1-4; D possibly corresponds to TRBD1 (6 bases). CDR1 is SGHTA, CDR2 FQGNSA, per germline. V lost 3 bases, J lost 6 bases, and 14 bases lay in between. CDR3 size: 15 residues. CDR3 nucleotide sequence: TGTGCCAGCAGCTTTCGAGACAGGCCATATGAAAAACTGTTTTTT. Translating gives CASSFRDRPYEKLFF.

Written as DNA, the CDR3 is TGTGCCAGCAGTTTTAGTGGGGGTCTGGGTGAGCAGTACTTC. It yields the protein CASSFSGGLGEQYF. J is TRBJ2-7 and V is TRBV28; D possibly uses TRBD1 or TRBD2 (5 bases each). Germline values: CDR1 MDHEN, CDR2 SYDVKM. Trimming pared 3 bases from V and 7 bases from J, leaving 16 bases between. CDR3 length: 14 residues.

This chain joins TRBV6-5 and TRBJ1-1; 7 nucleotides align to TRBD1. This CDR3 has 14 amino acids. V was pared by 6 bases and J by 0 bases, with 4 bases of the junction left unmatched. From germline, CDR1 is MNHEY and CDR2 SVGAGI. The DNA of the CDR3 is TGTGCCAGCAGACGGGACAGAATGAACACTGAAGCTTTCTTT. Amino acids: CASRRDRMNTEAFF.

The gene calls are TRBV14 and TRBJ2-3; TRBD2 agrees at 10 bases. V gave up 1 base and J gave up 3 bases; unmatched junction bases: 4. Per germline, CDR1 SGHDN and CDR2 FVKESK. There are 16 residues in the CDR3. The CDR3 region has the DNA TGTGCCAGCAGCCAAGGTAGCGGGAGGTATACAGATACGCAGTATTTT. As protein: CASSQGSGRYTDTQYF.

As regards this clone: The sample holds other DNA sequences that translate to the same CDR3. The gene calls are TRBV6-1 and TRBJ1-3; D is undetermined. This CDR3 region has 13 residues. Germline V gene lookup returns CDR1 MNHNS and CDR2 SASEGT. V dropped 4 bases and J dropped 1 base, with 5 bases sitting between them. The chain's CDR3 is CASSGRSGNTIYF. CDR3 bases: TGTGCCAGCAGTGGGCGGTCTGGAAACACCATATATTTT.

The V call is TRBV7-9, the J call TRBJ1-1; perhaps TRBD1 as D (5 bases). The CDR3 is made up of 16 amino acids. Germline V lookup: CDR1 SEHNR, CDR2 FQNEAQ (reference sequence). With 1 base removed from V and 0 bases from J, the gap between germline ends came to 12 bases. This chain's CDR3 is CASSLVGGTVNTEAFF. For the CDR3, the DNA is TGTGCCAGCAGCTTAGTGGGGGGGACTGTGAACACTGAAGCTTTCTTT. The full variable domain, in which reference TRBV7-9 and TRBJ1-1 provide the parts outside the CDR3, is DTGVSQNPRHKITKRGQNVTFRCDPISEHNRLYWYRQTLGQGPEFLTYFQNEAQLEKSRLLSDRFSAERPKGSFSTLEIQRTEQGDSAMYLCASSLVGGTVNTEAFFGQGTRLTVV.

This clone was observed a few times. V usage is TRBV7-6 and J usage is TRBJ2-2; TRBD1 is a possible D gene (6 bases). The CDR3 length is 16 residues. V was cut by 5 bases and J by 2 bases, with 15 bases left in between. From germline, CDR1 is SGHVS and CDR2 FNYEAQ. CDR3: CASSPMNRANTGELFF. The CDR3 DNA reads TGTGCCAGCAGCCCCATGAACAGGGCTAACACCGGGGAGCTGTTTTTT.

The chain combines TRBV6-1 with TRBJ1-1, with D possibly TRBD1 on 6 matching bases. Germline loops: CDR1 MNHNS, CDR2 SASEGT. The V and J ends lost 4 bases and 2 bases respectively, with 8 bases between them. This CDR3 contains 13 residues. The CDR3 DNA reads as TGTGCCAGCAGTGTACAGGGAAACACTGAAGCTTTCTTT. Translating gives CASSVQGNTEAFF.

This rearrangement joins TRBV27 to TRBJ2-1; a weak D match, TRBD2 (6 bases). Germline V CDR1 and CDR2: MNHEY, SMNVEV (reference sequence). CDR3 length: 12 residues. V was shortened by 6 bases and J by 8 bases, with 11 bases between the two germline ends. DNA for the CDR3: TGTGCCAGCAGCCCTGGCGGGGATGAGCAGTTCTTC. Encoded protein: CASSPGGDEQFF.

This clone was counted only a few times. The V and J genes are TRBV10-1 and TRBJ2-6; D not resolved. The CDR3 has 18 residues. Germline V lookup: CDR1 WNHNN, CDR2 SYGVQD (reference sequence). The ends were cut back, 4 bases at V and 5 bases at J, with 21 bases in the middle. The CDR3 loop reads CASSGGLRSQSRANVLTF. DNA for the CDR3: TGCGCCAGCAGTGGTGGGTTAAGATCGCAAAGTCGGGCCAACGTCCTGACTTTC.

The V call is TRBV6-5, the J call TRBJ1-2, with a tentative D call TRBD1 (5 bases). V was cut by 2 bases and J by 0 bases, with 10 bases left in between. The CDR3 is made up of 15 amino acids. Germline loops: CDR1 MNHEY, CDR2 SVGAGI. In nucleotides, the CDR3 is TGTGCCAGCAGTTACAACGGGGGTGCTAACTATGGCTACACCTTC. Its protein is CASSYNGGANYGYTF.